This T cell receptor (beta chain) originates from a study of CD8 T cells in ankylosing spondylitis. CDR1 and CDR2 from the germline V gene are SGDLS and YYNGEE. The V end lost 0 bases, the J end lost 5 bases, and 9 bases lay between the germline ends. The CDR3 consists of 14 residues. This clonotype was recorded at least ten times. TCRdb independently ran MiXCR on the 5' RACE reads; one entry per CDR3 protein. The data show about 25,000 distinct CDR3 sequences, about 2.6% seen once. The receptor was derived from a female donor with ankylosing spondylitis or in good health (not recorded which). The sequencing input was blood, either unsorted or a sorted T cell fraction (not recorded which). The rearrangement links TRBV9 to TRBJ2-1, with D perhaps TRBD2 (5 bases). Here the CDR3 DNA reads TGTGCCAGCAGCGTAGCTCCTAGCAACAATGAGCAGTTCTTC. This codes for CASSVAPSNNEQFF.